This entry is about one TCR beta chain. This clone was detected only once. Its target antigen remains unknown. It has no much larger one-base neighbor in the sample; base qualities were not kept. This sample's time point label indicates: baseline before first vaccination. Samples from vaccinated people were obtained from the UK trials COV001 and COV002, which included a single-blind randomized controlled phase 2/3 trial of AZD1222 (ChAdOx1 nCoV-19) in healthy adults. Trial participant PBMC samples were collected at day 0 and day 28 after the second dose for TCRbeta chain sequencing. This sample was included in a study of T cell responses to AZD1222 COVID-19 vaccine (dated by TCRdb to about 2021). Regarding the complete study: Because spike-specific TCR depth and breadth did not differ between the two schedules, AZD1222 recipients who got a second dose at roughly 4 weeks were pooled with those who got a second dose at roughly 12 weeks. A total of more than 230 trial participants underwent TCR sequencing, of whom approximately 210 received two doses of AZD1222 and about 26 received two doses of the MenACWY control vaccine. Trial participants were enrolled by age into subgroups of 18-55, 56-69 and 70-plus years, and about 150, 27 and 61 TCR-sequenced participants, respectively, were included in these subgroups.

The CDR3 regions of human TCRbeta chains were analyzed by immunosequencing. Per the source publication's procedure: Repertoire TCRs were matched against a reference library of SARS-CoV-2-specific TCRs generated with the MIRA antigen-specificity platform. Breadth was defined as the fraction of unique TCRs that were SARS-CoV-2-associated. Depth was defined as the fraction of total T cells that were SARS-CoV-2-associated. Using the MIRA data, each spike-specific TCR was assigned both to the spike region to which the TCR was reactive and to a CD4 or CD8 class. Log10-transformed breadth and depth values were compared by one-way ANOVA with Sidak's multiple comparisons tests. As stored in TCRdb, this immuneACCESS dataset retains in-frame rearrangements with V and J assigned. A fraction of the clones does not appear; measured against another copy, unresolved V genes explain less than half of the discrepancy, and the remainder lacks a known reason. V and J calls and clone size are as listed in that table; D and trimming were resolved from the DNA. This sample comprises 100,000 to 150,000 clones, 90% to 95% of them detected only once. The ten largest clonotypes hold over 6.5% of the sample.

Broad study findings and their caveats: Participants were mostly white British and included more females than males, and it was suggested by the authors that clonal diversity may have been underestimated. A significant rise in spike-specific TCR breadth and depth was observed after two AZD1222 doses relative to day 0 and relative to MenACWY recipients. No day 14 peak-response samples were available, so repertoires were characterized only after the peak T cell response. Reportedly, close to half of the unique spike-specific TCRs recognized epitopes lying outside the regions that are mutated in the B.1.351 and B.1.1.7 variants. Conclusions about previously exposed vaccinees are limited, since just 6 or 7 AZD1222 recipients were seropositive for SARS-CoV-2 at baseline. The 56-69-year group was small, and its depth increase did not reach significance, likely because of low power. The whole spike protein was spanned by vaccine-associated CD4 TCRs, and dominant responses were seen in regions 160-218 and 743-854.

A distance of 4 bases separates the germline ends of V and J, which lose 0 bases and 4 bases respectively. From the cysteine up to the phenylalanine, the CDR3 has a length of 12 residues. Kept here is only the CDR3 DNA, which spans 36 bases and is read in frame from base 1. This TCR was sampled from an adult in good health. The material was peripheral blood, obtained on day 0 of AZD1222 vaccination. This chain joins TRBV5-3 to TRBJ1-1, with no reliable assignment of the D segment. TRBV5-3 is identified as an open reading frame with a role that is uncertain. CDR3 region: CARSLARTEAFF. At the DNA level, the sequence is TGTGCCAGAAGCTTGGCTCGCACTGAAGCTTTCTTT.